One sample yielded the 30 T cell receptor beta chains listed below, sequenced in a study of tumor and adjacent non-tumor tissue in lung cancer. TCRbeta libraries were built with three rounds of nested PCR, modified from ARM-PCR. TCRdb re-called the multiplex PCR reads with MiXCR, one entry per CDR3 protein. Among tens of thousands of distinct CDR3 sequences listed, 55% to 65% were seen once. The template was RNA from unsorted bulk tissue. The normal lung tissue was taken more than 3 cm from the tumor edge. Source material: distant non-tumor lung tissue. Receptors originate from a woman aged 65 to 85 with non-small cell lung cancer.

By its share, this clonotype is medium-sized. The rearrangement links TRBV28 to TRBJ2-7; TRBD1 aligns across 8 bases. The CDR3 has 14 amino acids. Germline CDR1 is MDHEN and CDR2 is SYDVKM. Trimming removed 8 bases from V and 0 bases from J; junction bases left unmatched: 6. The CDR3 sequence is CASDRTGTSYEQYF. The CDR3 DNA is TGTGCCAGCGACCGGACAGGGACCTCCTACGAGCAGTACTTC.

With respect to this clonotype: Possible read error: a much larger clone is one base away. The chain employs TRBV25-1 and TRBJ1-2; D gene unclear. The CDR3 runs 12 residues. Germline V gives CDR1 MGHDK, CDR2 SYGVNS. Here the CDR3 DNA reads TGTGCCATCAGTGACTCATACTATGGCTACACCTTC. It translates to CAISDSYYGYTF.

This clonotype was recorded many times. The chain joins TRBV25-1 to TRBJ1-2, with a weak D call TRBD1 (5 bases). The CDR3 is 12 residues long. V was shortened by 2 bases and J by 8 bases, with 9 bases between the two germline ends. The germline CDR1 and CDR2 sequences are MGHDK and SYGVNS. For the CDR3, the DNA is TGTGCCAGCAGTGAAGGGGGTTCGGGCTACACCTTC. It yields the protein CASSEGGSGYTF.

Comments on this clonotype: One end of the junction does not line up with germline, which may come from a read error. The chain couples TRBV20-1 to TRBJ2-2; the D call may be TRBD1 or TRBD2 (5 bases each). Germline CDR1 is DFQATT and CDR2 is SNEGSKA (reference sequence). The CDR3 has 14 amino acids. The CDR3 DNA is TGCAGTGCTACCCCGGGGCCGAACACCGGGGAGCTGTCTTTT. Translating gives CSATPGPNTGELSF.

This clonotype showed up many times. The rearrangement uses TRBV4-2 and TRBJ1-2, with D maybe TRBD1 (5 bases). The germline V and J ends were trimmed by 2 bases and 2 bases, with 12 bases remaining between them. CDR1 and CDR2 from the germline V gene are LGHNA and YNFKEQ. This CDR3 spans 15 amino acids. CDR3 nucleotide sequence: TGTGCCAGCAGCCAAAACGGGGACGGAAACTATGGCTACACCTTC. Protein sequence: CASSQNGDGNYGYTF.

As concerns this clonotype: The CDR3 does not end in the conserved phenylalanine or tryptophan, so this is likely a read error. This chain connects TRBV5-4 to TRBJ1-2, with D possibly matching TRBD1 (6 bases). Germline loops: CDR1 SGHNT, CDR2 YYREEE (reference sequence). The CDR3 extends over 15 amino acids. The V end was cut by 1 base, the J end by 7 bases, with 17 bases between. For the CDR3, the DNA is TGTGCCAGCAGCTTGTGGGGGCCAGAGGTGGCTGGCTACACCTCC. Protein: CASSLWGPEVAGYTS.

The chain uses TRBV24-1 and TRBJ2-2; D is unclear. CDR1 KGHDR and CDR2 SFDVKD come from the germline V gene. Trimming removed 3 bases from V and 0 bases from J, with 10 bases in between. The CDR3 is 16 amino acids. CDR3 residues: CATSDPDGSNTGELFF. CDR3 nucleotides: TGTGCCACCAGTGATCCGGACGGATCGAACACCGGGGAGCTGTTTTTT.

As regards this clonotype: One junction end disagrees with the germline gene, perhaps due to a read error. This sequence joins TRBV10-3 and TRBJ2-1; no clear D. This CDR3 has 16 residues. Germline CDR1 is ENHRY and CDR2 is SYGVKD. The CDR3 coding sequence is TGTGTCATCAGTGAGGAACTACCCCACAGAAACAATGAGCAGTTCTTC. This codes for CVISEELPHRNNEQFF.

This clonotype was counted only a few times. The J gene is TRBJ2-3, the V gene TRBV7-3; D is unresolved. The CDR3 is 14 amino acids. Germline V gene data show CDR1 as SGHTA and CDR2 as FQGTGA. The V gene lost 2 bases and the J gene lost 1 base, with 7 bases spanning the gap. The CDR3 nucleotides are TGTGCCAGCAGCTTACAAACTGGCACAGATACGCAGTATTTT. It codes for CASSLQTGTDTQYF.

There are many counts of this clonotype. The V call is TRBV6-2 or TRBV6-3, the J call TRBJ2-7; TRBD1 aligns across 9 bases. The CDR3 has 14 amino acids. Germline V gene data show CDR1 as MNHEY and CDR2 as SVGEGT. V lost 7 bases, J lost 2 bases, and 6 bases stayed unmatched. The DNA for the CDR3 is TGTGCCAGCACCGTGGACAGGGGCCCCTACGAGCAGTACTTC. Encoded protein: CASTVDRGPYEQYF.

This clonotype was observed a handful of times. The rearrangement links TRBV28 to TRBJ2-5; D is undetermined. CDR1 and CDR2 from the germline V gene are MDHEN and SYDVKM. The CDR3 consists of 16 residues. Trimming took 1 base from V and 0 from J, leaving 12 bases between them. The CDR3 loop reads CASSLSAGSYQETQYF. The CDR3 nucleotides read TGTGCCAGCAGTTTATCGGCAGGTTCGTACCAAGAGACCCAGTACTTC.

The V call is TRBV20-1, the J call TRBJ2-7; D uncertain. V was clipped by 5 bases and J by 0 bases, with 8 bases between them. CDR1 and CDR2 (germline): DFQATT, SNEGSKA (reference sequence). CDR3 length: 12 residues. The CDR3 here is CSAGADSYEQYF. The CDR3 nucleotides read TGCAGTGCTGGAGCCGACTCCTACGAGCAGTACTTC.

Comments on this clonotype: At one end, the junction sequence differs from germline, possibly due to a read error. The genes are TRBV6-5 and TRBJ1-2; perhaps TRBD1 as D (5 bases). Germline V gene lookup returns CDR1 MNHEY and CDR2 SVGAGI. This CDR3 has 14 amino acids. This CDR3 is CASSYQGGNCGYTF. DNA of the CDR3: TGTGCCAGTAGTTATCAGGGAGGGAACTGTGGCTACACCTTC.

This clonotype was seen once. Germline is not matched at one junction end, which may reflect a read error. The V and J genes are TRBV11-3 and TRBJ2-2; weak D call: TRBD2 (5 bases). Germline loops: CDR1 SGHNT, CDR2 YENEEA. CDR3 length: 17 amino acids. This chain's CDR3 is CASSPHQSTSNTGEQFF. The CDR3 nucleotides read TGTGCCAGCAGCCCTCATCAGTCGACATCGAACACCGGGGAGCAGTTTTTT.

This CDR3 reads CGIDLSGTVGSYEQYF. Written as DNA, the CDR3 is TGCGGCATTGACCTCTCCGGGACTGTGGGCTCCTACGAGCAGTACTTC. This rearrangement joins TRBV29-1 to TRBJ2-7; TRBD2 is a possible D gene (6 bases). This CDR3 spans 16 amino acids. From germline, CDR1 is SQVTM and CDR2 ANQGSEA.

By sample share, this clonotype is medium-sized. This sequence joins TRBV6-5 and TRBJ2-5; 8 bases agree with TRBD2. Germline V gives CDR1 MNHEY, CDR2 SVGAGI. The CDR3 has 14 residues. Trimming removed 2 bases from V and 5 bases from J; junction bases left unmatched: 4. CDR3 sequence (DNA): TGTGCCAGCAGTTACCGGACTAGCCGGGAGACCCAGTACTTC. This sequence encodes CASSYRTSRETQYF.

Concerning this clonotype itself: A much more abundant neighbour one base away suggests this may be a read error. The J gene is TRBJ2-1, the V gene TRBV20-1, with 7 positions matching TRBD1. The CDR3 loop spans 17 amino acids. Losses at the gene ends were 7 bases for V and 2 bases for J; bases not matched to a gene: 17. CDR1 is DFQATT, CDR2 SNEGSKA, per germline (reference sequence). This chain's CDR3 is CSVRAPPGGGTYNEQFF. The DNA of the CDR3 is TGCAGTGTTAGGGCGCCCCCAGGGGGTGGGACCTACAATGAGCAGTTCTTC.

Many counts were recorded for this clonotype. V is TRBV20-1 and J is TRBJ2-3; the D is unclear. Trimming took off 6 bases at V and 8 bases at J, with 15 bases between the two ends. Germline CDR1 reads DFQATT; CDR2 reads SNEGSKA (reference sequence). The CDR3 has 12 amino acids. This CDR3 reads CSARVGDGTQYF. Here the CDR3 DNA reads TGCAGTGCCCGAGTAGGTGATGGTACGCAGTATTTT.

This clonotype was counted once. This CDR3 fails to terminate in the conserved phenylalanine or tryptophan, so it likely reflects a read error. The V call is TRBV6-5, the J call TRBJ2-5; D not resolved. Germline V CDR1 and CDR2: MNHEY, SVGAGI. CDR3 length equals 12 residues. CDR3 DNA: TGTGCCAGCAGGAACAACCAAGAGATCCAGTACATC. It is translated as CASRNNQEIQYI.

This chain links TRBV20-1 with TRBJ1-1, with D possibly matching TRBD1 (5 bases). The CDR3 is 18 amino acids. The V gene lost 1 base and the J gene lost 1 base, with 22 bases spanning the gap. Germline CDR1 is DFQATT and CDR2 is SNEGSKA (reference sequence). Written as DNA, the CDR3 is TGCAGTGCTAGAGTTGTAGTAGGGAGGGGTTCATCGAACACTGAAGCTTTCTTT. Amino acids: CSARVVVGRGSSNTEAFF.

This clonotype was counted a single time. The junction shows a germline mismatch at one end, possibly a read error. The chain employs TRBV29-1 and TRBJ2-7, with 7 bases aligning to TRBD2. Per the germline V gene, CDR1 is SQVTM and CDR2 is ANQGSEA. This CDR3 is 12 amino acids long. In DNA, the CDR3 is TGCAGCGTTGGACGGCTAGCGGAGGAGCAGTATTTC. This codes for CSVGRLAEEQYF.

Here the CDR3 reads CRPIGPGLAGSSDTQYF. The CDR3, as DNA: TGCAGGCCAATTGGGCCAGGACTAGCGGGGTCCTCAGATACGCAGTATTTT. J is TRBJ2-3 and V is TRBV29-1; 12 nucleotides line up with TRBD2. This CDR3 has 17 residues. Germline-derived CDR1 and CDR2 are SQVTM and ANQGSEA.

The chain links TRBV20-1 to TRBJ2-2; possibly TRBD2 for D (7 bases). The length of the CDR3 is 19 residues. CDR1 is DFQATT, CDR2 SNEGSKA, per germline (reference sequence). V was trimmed by 2 bases and J by 5 bases, leaving 27 bases between them. CDR3 sequence: CSARSSARGGRAGTGELFF. CDR3 nucleotide sequence: TGCAGTGCTAGATCTAGCGCCCGAGGGGGGAGGGCGGGTACCGGGGAGCTGTTTTTT.

With regard to this clonotype: Sequence at one end of the junction differs from germline and may be a read error. The chain is built from TRBV6-2 or TRBV6-3 and TRBJ2-3, with D perhaps TRBD1 or TRBD2 (5 bases each). Germline loops: CDR1 MNHEY, CDR2 SVGEGT. CDR3 length equals 14 residues. The CDR3 DNA follows: TGTGCCAACAGCAGAGCCCCGGGGCGTGATACCCAGTATTTT. It specifies CANSRAPGRDTQYF.

This clonotype was seen repeatedly, ten times or more. J is TRBJ2-5 and V is TRBV4-2; 8 bases fit TRBD2. V lost 1 base to trimming and J lost 5 bases; unmatched junction nucleotides: 6. CDR1 and CDR2 from the germline V gene are LGHNA and YNFKEQ. The CDR3 length is 15 residues. CDR3 loop: CASSQGPIAGETQYF. The CDR3 bases are TGTGCCAGCAGCCAAGGGCCTATAGCGGGGGAGACCCAGTACTTC.

The DNA of the CDR3 is TGCAGTGTTCGCCCCCAAAAATATGGGAGCACAGATACGCAGTATTTT. Its translation: CSVRPQKYGSTDTQYF. This chain joins TRBV29-1 and TRBJ2-3, with D unresolved. The CDR3 spans 16 residues. Germline V gene lookup returns CDR1 SQVTM and CDR2 ANQGSEA.

With regard to this clonotype: An end of the junction differs from the germline gene, which may be a read error. The chain recombines TRBV11-2 with TRBJ1-4; D may be TRBD1 (5 bases). The V gene's germline CDR1 is SGHAT and CDR2 FQNNGV. The CDR3 runs 16 residues. CDR3 sequence (DNA): TGTGCCAGCAGCTTAGGATACAGGACAACTAGTGAAAAACTGTTTTTT. Its protein product is CASSLGYRTTSEKLFF. The whole variable domain, filled in from reference TRBV11-2 and TRBJ1-4, reads EAGVAQSPRYKIIEKRQSVAFWCNPISGHATLYWYQQILGQGPKLLIQFQNNGVVDDSQLPKDRFSAERLKGVDSTLKIQPAKLEDSAVYLCASSLGYRTTSEKLFFGSGTQLSVL.

This clonotype was observed many times. This sequence joins TRBV28 and TRBJ2-1; tentative D call: TRBD2 (6 bases). V lost 6 bases and J lost 1, with 13 bases in between. This CDR3 has 15 amino acids. CDR1 and CDR2 from the germline V gene are MDHEN and SYDVKM. DNA for the CDR3: TGTGCCAGCAGGCTGACTAGGTCGTCCTACAATGAGCAGTTCTTC. This sequence encodes CASRLTRSSYNEQFF.

This clonotype was found many times. The CDR3 protein is CASSVGEGHFSDEQFF. Here the CDR3 DNA reads TGCGCCAGCAGCGTCGGGGAGGGCCATTTTAGCGATGAGCAGTTCTTC. V usage is TRBV5-1 and J usage is TRBJ2-1, with TRBD2 matching over 7 bases. There are 16 residues in the CDR3. CDR1 SGHRS and CDR2 YFSETQ come from the germline V gene. Trimming cost V 4 bases and J 8 bases; bases outside gene matches: 15.

This clonotype was observed once. A read error may explain this, as a much larger clone is one base away. V is TRBV29-1 and J is TRBJ2-3, with unresolved D. Trimming removed 3 bases from V and 2 bases from J, with 6 bases in between. This CDR3 contains 12 residues. The V gene's germline CDR1 is SQVTM and CDR2 ANQGSEA. CDR3 nucleotide sequence: TGCAGCGTTGATGGGTTCACAGATACGCAGTATTTT. Protein product: CSVDGFTDTQYF.